This T cell receptor (beta chain) was captured by sequencing in a study of vaccination effects on CD4 cells after COVID-19. On the study more broadly: Sampling occurred a median 72 days post second dose, range 14 to 241.

TCRdb's copy holds only in-frame clones and misses some; the assay was immunoSEQ multiplex PCR. Seen here are around 44,000 clones, more than 65% observed once, and the top ten hold 3% to 4.5%. Turning to this clone: The antigen remains undetermined.

Points from the study as a whole: There was marked clonal contraction among infection- and vaccine-induced clones late after vaccination.

Cells that had been cultured for 10 days were the source of isolated CD4+ T cells. This individual contracted SARS-CoV-2 between March and December 2020, as verified by PCR. Participants completed two doses of the BNT162b2 or mRNA-1273 vaccine. The length of the CDR3 is 16 residues. Germline CDR1 reads MNHNY; CDR2 reads SVGAGI (reference sequence). Trimming cost V 10 bases and J 4 bases; bases outside gene matches: 10. The chain has TRBV6-6 and TRBJ2-2, with 12 bases identical to TRBD2. This TCR came from a human donor who had a prior SARS-CoV-2 infection. The sequencing here drew on CD4+ T cells from PBMCs cultured without peptide, taken after COVID-19 vaccination. The CDR3 sequence is CAILRLAGDSTGELFF. CDR3 bases: TGTGCCATCCTTAGACTAGCGGGAGATAGCACCGGGGAGCTGTTTTTT.